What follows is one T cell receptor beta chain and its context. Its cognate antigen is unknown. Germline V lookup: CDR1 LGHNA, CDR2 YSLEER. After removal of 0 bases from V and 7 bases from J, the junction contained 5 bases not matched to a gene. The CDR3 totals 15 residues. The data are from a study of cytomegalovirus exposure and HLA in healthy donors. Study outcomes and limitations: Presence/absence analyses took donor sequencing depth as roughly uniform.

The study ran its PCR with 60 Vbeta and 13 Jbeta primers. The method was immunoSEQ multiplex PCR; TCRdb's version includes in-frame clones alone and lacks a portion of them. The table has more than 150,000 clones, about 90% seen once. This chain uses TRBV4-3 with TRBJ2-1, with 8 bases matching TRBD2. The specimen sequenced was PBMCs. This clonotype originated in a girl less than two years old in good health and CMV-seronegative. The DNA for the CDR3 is TGCGCCAGCAGCCAAGACCACGGGAGGGCAAATGAGCAGTTCTTC. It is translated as CASSQDHGRANEQFF.